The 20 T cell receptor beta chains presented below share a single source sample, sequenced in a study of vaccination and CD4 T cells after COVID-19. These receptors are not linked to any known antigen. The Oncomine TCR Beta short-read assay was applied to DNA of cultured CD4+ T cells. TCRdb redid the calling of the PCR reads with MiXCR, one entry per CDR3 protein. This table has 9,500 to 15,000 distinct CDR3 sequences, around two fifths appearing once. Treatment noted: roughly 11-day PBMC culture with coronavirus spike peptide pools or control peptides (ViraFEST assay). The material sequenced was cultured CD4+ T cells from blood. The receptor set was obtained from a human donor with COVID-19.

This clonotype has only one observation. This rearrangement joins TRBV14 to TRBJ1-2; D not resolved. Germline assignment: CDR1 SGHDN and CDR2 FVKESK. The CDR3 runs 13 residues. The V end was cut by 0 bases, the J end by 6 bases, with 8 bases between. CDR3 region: CASSQDWKNGYTF. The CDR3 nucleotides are TGTGCCAGCAGCCAAGACTGGAAGAATGGCTACACCTTC.

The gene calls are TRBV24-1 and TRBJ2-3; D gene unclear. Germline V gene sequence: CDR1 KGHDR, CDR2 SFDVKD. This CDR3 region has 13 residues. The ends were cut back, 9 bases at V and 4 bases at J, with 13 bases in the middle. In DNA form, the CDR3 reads TGTGCCACCGGAGACCCCCAGTCAGATACGCAGTATTTT. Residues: CATGDPQSDTQYF.

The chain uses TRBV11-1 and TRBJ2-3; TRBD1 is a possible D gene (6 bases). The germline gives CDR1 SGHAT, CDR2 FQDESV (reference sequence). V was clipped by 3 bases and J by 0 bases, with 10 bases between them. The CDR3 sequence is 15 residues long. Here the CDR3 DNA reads TGTGCCAGCAGCTTGGACAGAATCAGCACAGATACGCAGTATTTT. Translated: CASSLDRISTDTQYF. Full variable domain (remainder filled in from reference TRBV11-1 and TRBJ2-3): EAEVAQSPRYKITEKSQAVAFWCDPISGHATLYWYRQILGQGPELLVQFQDESVVDDSQLPKDRFSAERLKGVDSTLKIQPAELGDSAMYLCASSLDRISTDTQYFGPGTRLTVL.

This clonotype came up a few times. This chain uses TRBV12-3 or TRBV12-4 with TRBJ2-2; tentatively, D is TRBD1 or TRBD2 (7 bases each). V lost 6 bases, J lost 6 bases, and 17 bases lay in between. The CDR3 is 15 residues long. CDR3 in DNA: TGTGCCAGCAGCCCCAGGGGGGGGGAGGCCGGGGAGCTGTTTTTT. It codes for CASSPRGGEAGELFF.

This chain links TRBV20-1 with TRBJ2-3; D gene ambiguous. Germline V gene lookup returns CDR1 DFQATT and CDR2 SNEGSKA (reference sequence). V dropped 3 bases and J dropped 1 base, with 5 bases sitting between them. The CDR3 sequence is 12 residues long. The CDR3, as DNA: TGCAGTGCTAGTTGGGGCACAGATACGCAGTATTTT. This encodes CSASWGTDTQYF.

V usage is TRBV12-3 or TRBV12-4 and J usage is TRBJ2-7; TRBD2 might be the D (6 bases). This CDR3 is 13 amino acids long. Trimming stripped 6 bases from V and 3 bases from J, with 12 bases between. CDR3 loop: CASRAGSYYEQYF. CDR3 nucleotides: TGTGCCAGCAGAGCGGGCTCTTACTACGAGCAGTACTTC.

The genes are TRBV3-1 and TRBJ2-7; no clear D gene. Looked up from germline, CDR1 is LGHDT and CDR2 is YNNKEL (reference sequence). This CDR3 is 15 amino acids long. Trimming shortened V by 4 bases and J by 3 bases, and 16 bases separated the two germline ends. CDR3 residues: CASSLTVIKGYEQYF. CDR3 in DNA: TGTGCCAGCAGCCTCACCGTAATCAAAGGCTACGAGCAGTACTTC.

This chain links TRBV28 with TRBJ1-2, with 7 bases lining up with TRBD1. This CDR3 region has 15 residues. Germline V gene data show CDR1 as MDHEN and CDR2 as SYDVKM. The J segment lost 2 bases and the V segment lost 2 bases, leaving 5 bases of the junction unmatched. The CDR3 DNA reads TGTGCCAGCAGTTTAAACCCGACAGGGAACTATGGCTACACCTTC. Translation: CASSLNPTGNYGYTF.

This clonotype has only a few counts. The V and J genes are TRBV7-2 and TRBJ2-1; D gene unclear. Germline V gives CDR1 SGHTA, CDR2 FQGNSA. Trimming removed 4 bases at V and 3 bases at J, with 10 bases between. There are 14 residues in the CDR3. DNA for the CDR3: TGTGCCAGCAGCTCCGCCGACGGCTACAATGAGCAGTTCTTC. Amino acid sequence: CASSSADGYNEQFF.

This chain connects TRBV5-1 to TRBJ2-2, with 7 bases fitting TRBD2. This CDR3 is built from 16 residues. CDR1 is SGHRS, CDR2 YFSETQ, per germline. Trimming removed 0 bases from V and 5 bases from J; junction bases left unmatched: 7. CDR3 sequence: CASSLGTRGETGELFF. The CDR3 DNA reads TGCGCCAGCAGCTTGGGGACTAGAGGGGAAACCGGGGAGCTGTTTTTT. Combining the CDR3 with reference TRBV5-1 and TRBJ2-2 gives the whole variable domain KAGVTQTPRYLIKTRGQQVTLSCSPISGHRSVSWYQQTPGQGLQFLFEYFSETQRNKGNFPGRFSGRQFSNSRSEMNVSTLELGDSALYLCASSLGTRGETGELFFGEGSRLTVL.

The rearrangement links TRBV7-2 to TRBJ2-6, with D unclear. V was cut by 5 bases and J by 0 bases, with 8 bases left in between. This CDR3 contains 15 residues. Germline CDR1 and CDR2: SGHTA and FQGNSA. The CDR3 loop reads CASSAKSSGANVLTF. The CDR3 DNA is TGTGCCAGCAGCGCCAAGAGCTCTGGGGCCAACGTCCTGACTTTC. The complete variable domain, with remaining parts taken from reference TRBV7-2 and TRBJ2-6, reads GAGVSQSPSNKVTEKGKDVELRCDPISGHTALYWYRQSLGQGLEFLIYFQGNSAPDKSGLPSDRFSAERTGGSVSTLTIQRTQQEDSAVYLCASSAKSSGANVLTFGAGSRLTVL.

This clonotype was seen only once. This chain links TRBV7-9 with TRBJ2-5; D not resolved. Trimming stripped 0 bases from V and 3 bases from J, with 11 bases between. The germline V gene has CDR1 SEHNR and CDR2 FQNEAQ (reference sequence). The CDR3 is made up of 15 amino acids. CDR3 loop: CASSLARHGEETQYF. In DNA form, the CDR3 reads TGTGCCAGCAGCTTAGCCCGTCATGGGGAAGAGACCCAGTACTTC. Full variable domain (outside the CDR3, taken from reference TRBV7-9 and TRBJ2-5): DTGVSQNPRHKITKRGQNVTFRCDPISEHNRLYWYRQTLGQGPEFLTYFQNEAQLEKSRLLSDRFSAERPKGSFSTLEIQRTEQGDSAMYLCASSLARHGEETQYFGPGTRLLVL.

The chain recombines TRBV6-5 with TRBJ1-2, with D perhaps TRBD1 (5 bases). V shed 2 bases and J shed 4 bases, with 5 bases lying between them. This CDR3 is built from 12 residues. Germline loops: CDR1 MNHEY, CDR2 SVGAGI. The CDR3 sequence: CASSYRGYGYTF. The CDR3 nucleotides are TGTGCCAGCAGTTACAGGGGCTATGGCTACACCTTC.

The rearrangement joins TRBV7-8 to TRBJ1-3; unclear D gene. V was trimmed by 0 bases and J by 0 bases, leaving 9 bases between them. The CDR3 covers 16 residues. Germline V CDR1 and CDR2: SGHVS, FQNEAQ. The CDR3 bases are TGTGCCAGCAGCTTAGCGCAGGCGTTCTCTGGAAACACCATATATTTT. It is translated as CASSLAQAFSGNTIYF.

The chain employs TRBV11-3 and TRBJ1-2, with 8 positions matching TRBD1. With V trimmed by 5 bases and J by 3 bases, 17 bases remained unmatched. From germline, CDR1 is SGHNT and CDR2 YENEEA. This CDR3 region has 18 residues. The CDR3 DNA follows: TGTGCCAGCAGCATATCAACGGGACAGGTCATCAGCGACTATGGCTACACCTTC. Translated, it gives CASSISTGQVISDYGYTF.

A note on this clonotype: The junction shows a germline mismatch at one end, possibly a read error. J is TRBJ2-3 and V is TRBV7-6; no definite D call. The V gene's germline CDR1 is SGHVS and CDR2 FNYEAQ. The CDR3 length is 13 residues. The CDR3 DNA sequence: TGTGCTAGCAGCTTAGCTCCTGGAGATACGCAGTATTTT. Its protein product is CASSLAPGDTQYF.

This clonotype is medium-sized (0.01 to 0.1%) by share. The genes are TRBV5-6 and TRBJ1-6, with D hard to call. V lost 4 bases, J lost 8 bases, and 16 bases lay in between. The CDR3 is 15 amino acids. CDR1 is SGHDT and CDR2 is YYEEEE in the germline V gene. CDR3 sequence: CASSLARSLYSPLHF. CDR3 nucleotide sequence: TGTGCCAGCAGCCTTGCCCGGAGCCTTTATTCACCCCTCCACTTT.

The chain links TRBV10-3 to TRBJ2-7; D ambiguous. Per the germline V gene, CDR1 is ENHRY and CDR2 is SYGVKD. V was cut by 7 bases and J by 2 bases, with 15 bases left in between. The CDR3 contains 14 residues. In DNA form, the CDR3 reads TGTGCCATCACCACGTCCCAAAATACCTACGAGCAGTACTTC. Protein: CAITTSQNTYEQYF.

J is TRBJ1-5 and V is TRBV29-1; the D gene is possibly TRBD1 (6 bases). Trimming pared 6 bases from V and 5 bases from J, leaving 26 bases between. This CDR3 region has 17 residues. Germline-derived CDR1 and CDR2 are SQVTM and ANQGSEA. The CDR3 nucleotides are TGCAGCGTGGGGAACCGGGACACTCGGCTGTTGGATCAGCCCCAGCATTTT. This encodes CSVGNRDTRLLDQPQHF.

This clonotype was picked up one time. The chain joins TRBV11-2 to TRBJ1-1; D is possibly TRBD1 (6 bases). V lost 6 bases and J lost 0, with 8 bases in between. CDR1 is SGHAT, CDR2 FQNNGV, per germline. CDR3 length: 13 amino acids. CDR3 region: CASSRQVNTEAFF. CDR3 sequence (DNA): TGTGCCAGCAGTCGACAGGTGAACACTGAAGCTTTCTTT.